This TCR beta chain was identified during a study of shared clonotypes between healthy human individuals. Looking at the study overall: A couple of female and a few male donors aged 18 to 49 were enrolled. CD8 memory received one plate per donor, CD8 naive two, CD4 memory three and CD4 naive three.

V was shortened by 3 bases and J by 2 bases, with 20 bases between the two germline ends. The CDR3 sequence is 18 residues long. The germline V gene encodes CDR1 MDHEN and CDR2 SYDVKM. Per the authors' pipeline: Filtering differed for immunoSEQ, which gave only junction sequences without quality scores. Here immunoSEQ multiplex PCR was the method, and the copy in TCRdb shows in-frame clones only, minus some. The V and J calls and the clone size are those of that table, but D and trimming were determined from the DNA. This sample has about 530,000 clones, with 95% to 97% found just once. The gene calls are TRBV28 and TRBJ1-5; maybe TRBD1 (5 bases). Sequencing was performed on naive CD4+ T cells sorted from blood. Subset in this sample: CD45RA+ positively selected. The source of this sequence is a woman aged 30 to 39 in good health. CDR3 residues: CASSLNFGTGLRNQPQHF. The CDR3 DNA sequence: TGTGCCAGCAGTTTGAACTTCGGGACGGGACTGCGCAATCAGCCCCAGCATTTT.